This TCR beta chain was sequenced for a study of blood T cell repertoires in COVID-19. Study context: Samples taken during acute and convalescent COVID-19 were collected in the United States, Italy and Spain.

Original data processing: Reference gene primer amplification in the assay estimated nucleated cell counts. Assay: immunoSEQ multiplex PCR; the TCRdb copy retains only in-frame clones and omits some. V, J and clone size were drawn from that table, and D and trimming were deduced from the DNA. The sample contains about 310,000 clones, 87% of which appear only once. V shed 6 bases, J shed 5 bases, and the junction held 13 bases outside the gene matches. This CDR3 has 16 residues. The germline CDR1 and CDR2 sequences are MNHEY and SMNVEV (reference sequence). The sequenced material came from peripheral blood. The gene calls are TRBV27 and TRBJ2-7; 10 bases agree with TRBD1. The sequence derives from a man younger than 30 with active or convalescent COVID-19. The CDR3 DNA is TGTGCCAGCAGACCCACCCTGGGGACAGGGGTCCACGAGCAGTACTTC. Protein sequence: CASRPTLGTGVHEQYF.